The T cell receptor (beta chain) described here comes from a study of prognosis after radiotherapy for stage I lung cancer. This clonotype was seen ten or more times. Template was genomic DNA; TCR beta CDR3 amplified in two multiplex PCR rounds. Round one of PCR was performed, and it used primers specific to each TRBV and TRBJ gene. TCRdb processed the multiplex PCR reads anew with MiXCR; each CDR3 protein has one entry. The repertoire holds over 15,000 distinct CDR3 sequences, with 45% to 50% as singletons. CDR3 length equals 16 residues. The germline CDR1 and CDR2 sequences are MDHEN and SYDVKM. V was clipped by 6 bases and J by 10 bases; unmatched bases: 18.

The clonotype originates from a donor aged 50 or older with non-small cell lung cancer. The sample in question was PBMCs, obtained before or after stereotactic body radiation therapy (not recorded which). The V and J genes are TRBV28 and TRBJ2-1; TRBD2 agrees at 7 bases. In DNA, the CDR3 is TGTGCCAGCAGCTCTCCGACTAGCAGGCAATCTAGAGAGCAGTTCTTC. This sequence encodes CASSSPTSRQSREQFF.